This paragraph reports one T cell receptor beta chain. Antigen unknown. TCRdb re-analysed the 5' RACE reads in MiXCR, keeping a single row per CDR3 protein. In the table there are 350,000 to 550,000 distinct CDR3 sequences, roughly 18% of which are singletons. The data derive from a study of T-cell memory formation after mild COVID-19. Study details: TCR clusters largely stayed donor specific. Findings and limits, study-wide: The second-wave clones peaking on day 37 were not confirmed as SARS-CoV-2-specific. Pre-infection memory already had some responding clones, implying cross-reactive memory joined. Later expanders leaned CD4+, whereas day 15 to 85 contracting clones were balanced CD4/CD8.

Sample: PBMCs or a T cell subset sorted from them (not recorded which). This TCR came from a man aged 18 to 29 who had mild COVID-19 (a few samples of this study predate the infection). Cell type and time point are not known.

Here the CDR3 DNA reads TGTGCCAGCAGTTACTCATCCCGCCAGGTCTATGGCTACACCTTC. Residues: CASSYSSRQVYGYTF. The chain combines TRBV6-5 with TRBJ1-2; D is undetermined. The CDR3 runs to 15 residues. Trimming left V 0 bases short and J 4 bases short, with 12 bases between. Germline values: CDR1 MNHEY, CDR2 SVGAGI.